The source of this T cell receptor (beta chain) is a study of blood T cells in healthy people across ages. The CDR3 has 13 amino acids. V shed 4 bases and J shed 6 bases, with 11 bases lying between them. The germline V gene encodes CDR1 KGHDR and CDR2 SFDVKD. This clonotype has a single count. A sample-barcoded 5' primer and a J-beta primer mix were used in a second PCR of roughly 7 to 11 cycles. TCRdb re-called the 5' RACE reads through MiXCR, storing one row per CDR3 protein. This table has about 1 million distinct CDR3 sequences, 40% to 45% appearing once. The sample consisted of blood. The source of this sequence is a woman aged 60 to 75 in good health. The chain joins TRBV24-1 to TRBJ1-2; D remains unclear. In nucleotides, the CDR3 is TGTGCCACCAGTGAAAGGTTGGGAGATGGCTACACCTTC. This gives the protein CATSERLGDGYTF.